This TCR beta chain comes out of a study of T cell repertoires in cytomegalovirus infection. About the study: Signatures in public TCR beta sequences pointed to both CMV infection and matching HLA type. Findings and caveats of the study: Summed frequency of public TCR beta families distinguished CMV carriers with the relevant HLA.

TCRdb analysed the reads with MiXCR anew, one entry per CDR3 protein. The data contain about 470,000 distinct CDR3 sequences, more than 40% of them singletons. A few counts support this clonotype. No antigen is known for it. The CDR3 has 15 residues. The germline CDR1 and CDR2 sequences are KGHDR and SFDVKD. Trimming left V 3 bases short and J 0 bases short, with 9 bases between. Source: cultured PBMCs, taken from culture after CMV antigen stimulation. The chain carries TRBV24-1 and TRBJ2-3; a possible D gene is TRBD2 (6 bases). The sequence was obtained from a human donor in good health (CMV status not recorded). Some clones in this sample may be carry-over from other donors' samples. CDR3 nucleotides: TGTGCCACCAGTGATGGAGGGCGCAGCACAGATACGCAGTATTTT. Residues: CATSDGGRSTDTQYF.